The entry below gives a single TCR beta chain sequence along with its context. Its antigen is as yet unknown. Germline V gives CDR1 SSHAT, CDR2 FNYEAQ (reference sequence). Trimming removed 1 base from V and 7 bases from J, with 16 bases in between. The CDR3 covers 16 residues. Libraries were prepared by immunoSEQ multiplex PCR; TCRdb keeps only in-frame clonotypes and omits some of them. This sample yields roughly 23,000 clones, of which 80% to 90% are seen a single time; almost 0.6% belongs to the top ten. These data originate in a study of CD4 T cell repertoires in COVID-19. At the level of the study: Other coronavirus spike proteins restimulated relabeled CFSE-low cells expanded with IL-2 for 9 to 10 days. Study-wide points: Between about 7 and 28% of SARS-CoV-2 clonotypes also appeared in SARS-CoV and/or HKU1 spike cultures. Suggested intraclonal diversification: top SARS-CoV-2-reactive clonotypes appeared in two or three memory subsets.

No culture step preceded sequencing of the ex vivo isolated memory T cells. The chain links TRBV7-7 to TRBJ2-2, with a tentative D call TRBD1 (6 bases). The source material was central memory CD4+ T cells from blood, sampled before the COVID-19 pandemic. This clonotype was obtained from a human donor who had COVID-19. CDR3 nucleotides: TGTGCCAGCAGCTTAGAAAGCGCAGGGGTTGGCGGGGAGCTGTTTTTT. Amino acids: CASSLESAGVGGELFF.